A single sample gave rise to the 22 T cell receptor beta chains below, sequenced in a study of cytomegalovirus exposure and HLA in healthy donors. The table came from immunoSEQ multiplex PCR; TCRdb's copy has only in-frame clones and leaves some out. The sample carries 90,000 to 150,000 clones, approximately 87% recorded once. Sequences were obtained from PBMCs. These receptors all stem from a woman aged 25 to 45 in good health and CMV-seronegative.

This chain links TRBV5-1 with TRBJ2-6; D not resolved. There are 17 residues in the CDR3. V dropped 0 bases and J dropped 0 bases, with 10 bases sitting between them. Germline lookup yields CDR1 SGHRS and CDR2 YFSETQ. The CDR3 DNA reads TGCGCCAGCAGCTTGGCCCCCCAGCGCTCTGGGGCCAACGTCCTGACTTTC. Protein product: CASSLAPQRSGANVLTF.

The chain joins TRBV14 to TRBJ2-1, with D maybe TRBD1 (8 bases). In germline, CDR1 is SGHDN, CDR2 FVKESK. V lost 0 bases and J 12 bases, leaving 15 bases between the germline ends. The CDR3 totals 14 residues. CDR3 sequence (DNA): TGTGCCAGCAGCCAAGATATACAGGGGGGGCGGCAGTTCTTC. It specifies CASSQDIQGGRQFF.

V usage is TRBV29-1 and J usage is TRBJ2-7; a possible D gene is TRBD2 (6 bases). Germline CDR1 is SQVTM and CDR2 is ANQGSEA. The CDR3 is made up of 13 amino acids. Trimming removed 8 bases at V and 0 bases at J, with 14 bases between. The CDR3 coding sequence is TGCAGCTCCCTGGAGGGCAGCTCCTACGAGCAGTACTTC. Its translation is CSSLEGSSYEQYF.

This rearrangement joins TRBV11-3 to TRBJ2-5; possible D gene TRBD1, 5 bases. Germline assignment: CDR1 SGHNT and CDR2 YENEEA. This CDR3 contains 14 residues. Trimming shortened V by 4 bases and J by 4 bases, and 13 bases separated the two germline ends. CDR3 loop: CASSSRVLGETQYF. In nucleotides, the CDR3 is TGTGCCAGCAGCTCCAGGGTTCTCGGAGAGACCCAGTACTTC.

The chain couples TRBV4-3 to TRBJ2-1; 13 positions match TRBD2. Germline assignment: CDR1 LGHNA and CDR2 YSLEER. The CDR3 runs 18 residues. J gave up 8 bases and V 3 bases, and 13 bases lay outside the gene matches. The CDR3 nucleotides are TGCGCCAGCAGCCAGACCTTACTACTAGCGGGGGGGGACGATGAGCAGTTCTTC. It yields the protein CASSQTLLLAGGDDEQFF.

The chain joins TRBV27 to TRBJ1-6; 7 bases are shared with TRBD1. The V and J ends lost 3 bases and 7 bases, in that order; junction bases with no gene match: 6. CDR3 size: 15 residues. Per the germline V gene, CDR1 is MNHEY and CDR2 is SMNVEV (reference sequence). This CDR3 reads CASSFRTGQNSPLHF. The CDR3 DNA reads TGTGCCAGCAGTTTCCGGACAGGACAGAATTCACCCCTCCACTTT.

The chain recombines TRBV5-1 with TRBJ1-2, with TRBD1 matching over 7 bases. The CDR3 sequence is 14 residues long. Losses at the gene ends were 0 bases for V and 4 bases for J; bases not matched to a gene: 3. Germline CDR1 is SGHRS and CDR2 is YFSETQ. The DNA of the CDR3 is TGCGCCAGCAGCTTGGCCGGGGACAGCTATGGCTACACCTTC. This translates into CASSLAGDSYGYTF. Full variable domain (remainder filled in from reference TRBV5-1 and TRBJ1-2): KAGVTQTPRYLIKTRGQQVTLSCSPISGHRSVSWYQQTPGQGLQFLFEYFSETQRNKGNFPGRFSGRQFSNSRSEMNVSTLELGDSALYLCASSLAGDSYGYTFGSGTRLTVV.

The chain recombines TRBV5-4 with TRBJ2-7; 7 bases align to TRBD1. The germline V gene has CDR1 SGHNT and CDR2 YYREEE (reference sequence). V was pared by 6 bases and J by 2 bases, with 11 bases of the junction left unmatched. The length of the CDR3 is 15 residues. CDR3 coding DNA: TGTGCCAGCATCCGTCTCCGGGACAGCACCTACGAGCAGTACTTC. It yields the protein CASIRLRDSTYEQYF.

This chain uses TRBV2 with TRBJ2-7; 8 bases align to TRBD2. Germline V gene sequence: CDR1 SNHLY, CDR2 FYNNEI. Unmatched junction bases numbered 1, after V lost 1 base and J lost 2 bases. The CDR3 contains 14 residues. The CDR3 DNA is TGTGCCAGCAGTGAAGAAGCGGGGGCCTACGAGCAGTACTTC. This encodes CASSEEAGAYEQYF. Supplemented by reference TRBV2 and TRBJ2-7, the full variable domain reads EPEVTQTPSHQVTQMGQEVILRCVPISNHLYFYWYRQILGQKVEFLVSFYNNEISEKSEIFDDQFSVERPDGSNFTLKIRSTKLEDSAMYFCASSEEAGAYEQYFGPGTRLTVT.

This clone was observed once. J is TRBJ2-2 and V is TRBV7-2, with a possible D match to TRBD1 (6 bases). V lost 2 bases and J lost 1, with 8 bases in between. Germline values: CDR1 SGHTA, CDR2 FQGNSA. The CDR3 loop spans 15 amino acids. This CDR3 reads CASSLLQGNTGELFF. The CDR3 DNA sequence: TGTGCCAGCAGCTTATTACAGGGGAACACCGGGGAGCTGTTTTTT.

The V gene is TRBV14, the J gene TRBJ1-1; D gene ambiguous. Germline values: CDR1 SGHDN, CDR2 FVKESK. V shed 5 bases and J shed 4 bases, with 11 bases lying between them. CDR3 length: 13 residues. In DNA, the CDR3 is TGTGCCAGCAGCACTGTCCCTAGCACTGAAGCTTTCTTT. It encodes CASSTVPSTEAFF.

V and J are TRBV9 and TRBJ1-4; a possible D gene is TRBD1 (6 bases). Germline values: CDR1 SGDLS, CDR2 YYNGEE. The CDR3 sequence is 16 residues long. V dropped 3 bases and J dropped 7 bases, with 19 bases sitting between them. In nucleotides, the CDR3 is TGTGCCAGCAGCGAGTACCCGAGGGGGAAGGGTGAAAAACTGTTTTTT. This encodes CASSEYPRGKGEKLFF.

This sequence joins TRBV6-5 and TRBJ1-2; D perhaps matches TRBD1 (5 bases). With 2 bases removed from V and 5 bases from J, the gap between germline ends came to 9 bases. CDR3 length equals 13 residues. Germline CDR1 MNHEY, CDR2 SVGAGI. The CDR3 is CASSYRGLYGYTF. CDR3 DNA sequence: TGTGCCAGCAGTTACCGGGGACTTTATGGCTACACCTTC.

This chain connects TRBV5-4 to TRBJ1-2; D might be TRBD1 (6 bases). The V gene lost 4 bases and the J gene lost 2 bases, with 9 bases spanning the gap. Germline CDR1 SGHNT, CDR2 YYREEE (reference sequence). This CDR3 is built from 13 residues. CDR3 nucleotides: TGTGCCAGCAGCCAGGGACAAAACTATGGCTACACCTTC. Translation gives CASSQGQNYGYTF.

The chain carries TRBV6-4 and TRBJ2-3, with TRBD2 matching 11 bases. V shed 0 bases, J shed 14 bases, and the junction held 7 bases outside the gene matches. The germline gives CDR1 MRHNA, CDR2 SNTAGT. This CDR3 region has 14 residues. CDR3 DNA sequence: TGTGCCAGCAGTGACTCCTTCTCTAGCGGGGGGCTGTATTTT. This gives the protein CASSDSFSSGGLYF.

To note about this clone: Sequence at one end of the junction differs from germline and may be a read error. The chain couples TRBV7-8 to TRBJ1-2; 7 bases line up with TRBD1. This CDR3 spans 12 amino acids. CDR1 SGHVS and CDR2 FQNEAQ come from the germline V gene. This chain's CDR3 is CASSLVDRELPF. The CDR3 DNA reads TGTGCCAGCAGCTTAGTAGACAGGGAACTTCCCTTC.

The J gene is TRBJ2-7, the V gene TRBV9, with 7 bases identical to TRBD2. Unmatched junction bases numbered 12, after V lost 0 bases and J lost 3 bases. CDR3 length: 17 amino acids. Germline V lookup: CDR1 SGDLS, CDR2 YYNGEE. The CDR3, as DNA: TGTGCCAGCAGCGTAGAAGGGACTACCGTCCCGCACTACGAGCAGTACTTC. This sequence encodes CASSVEGTTVPHYEQYF.

J is TRBJ1-4 and V is TRBV7-2; D unclear. Germline CDR1 SGHTA, CDR2 FQGNSA. Trimming took off 5 bases at V and 6 bases at J, with 10 bases between the two ends. The CDR3 is 13 residues long. CDR3 sequence reads: CASSDPPDEKLFF. The DNA for the CDR3 is TGTGCCAGCAGCGATCCGCCAGATGAAAAACTGTTTTTT.

The chain recombines TRBV30 with TRBJ1-4; a weak D match, TRBD1 (5 bases). The CDR3 is 14 amino acids. The V end lost 7 bases, the J end lost 0 bases, and 12 bases lay between the germline ends. CDR1 and CDR2 (germline): GTSNPN, SVGIG (reference sequence). The CDR3 loop is CASPGLATNEKLFF. The CDR3, as DNA: TGTGCCTCCCCGGGACTTGCAACTAATGAAAAACTGTTTTTT.

The CDR3 spells CASSPRTGPDTQYF. The CDR3, as DNA: TGTGCCAGCAGCCCCCGGACAGGGCCTGATACGCAGTATTTT. This sequence joins TRBV7-2 and TRBJ2-3; TRBD1 aligns across 8 bases. J lost 6 bases, V lost 5 bases, and 7 bases had no gene match. The CDR3 loop spans 14 amino acids. The germline V gene encodes CDR1 SGHTA and CDR2 FQGNSA.

The chain links TRBV30 to TRBJ2-1; 10 bases align to TRBD1. CDR3 length: 15 amino acids. CDR1 is GTSNPN, CDR2 SVGIG, per germline (reference sequence). J was trimmed by 6 bases and V by 3 bases; bases with no gene match: 8. The CDR3 DNA follows: TGTGCCTGGAGCGAGGGACAGGGGTTGCGCAATGAGCAGTTCTTC. It yields the protein CAWSEGQGLRNEQFF.

This sequence joins TRBV27 and TRBJ2-7; D is perhaps TRBD1 (6 bases). Germline values: CDR1 MNHEY, CDR2 SMNVEV (reference sequence). This CDR3 comprises 11 residues. V was clipped by 8 bases and J by 6 bases, with 11 bases between them. The CDR3, as DNA: TGTGCCAGCGGGGGCGGCCCCGAGCAGTACTTC. This gives the protein CASGGGPEQYF.